This T cell receptor beta chain was captured by sequencing in a study of CD8+CD57+ T cells in acquired aplastic anemia. Study-level points and caveats: Comparison of patients with controls identified around 31 shared CD8+ CDR3 sequences. Significant differences in CD8+ Simpson's diversity were not observed between patients and controls.

Patients chosen for sequencing had CD8+CD57+ cells that had expanded, as shown by flow cytometry. Patients uniformly had severe acquired aplastic anemia. No patient had been given any therapy when blood was sampled. Note on this clonotype: Its antigen is still unknown.

Per the germline V gene, CDR1 is SGHRS and CDR2 is YFSETQ. The CDR3 is 13 amino acids. V lost 0 bases and J 5 bases, leaving 8 bases between the germline ends. TCR beta VDJ and CDR3 profiling used genomic DNA as template. Each CDR3 protein gets one entry after TCRdb re-called the reads with MiXCR. The data show about 150,000 distinct CDR3 sequences, with approximately 52% seen just once and less than 15% held by the top ten. The specimen sequenced was sorted CD4+, CD8+, or CD8+CD57+ T cells (not recorded which) from PBMCs. This rearrangement joins TRBV5-1 to TRBJ2-5; D is undetermined. This TCR came from a human donor with aplastic anemia. The CDR3 reads CASSLVSGETQYF. The DNA for the CDR3 is TGCGCCAGCAGCTTGGTATCCGGGGAGACCCAGTACTTC.